The 21 T cell receptor beta chains given below trace back to one sample, sequenced in a study of blood T cell repertoires in COVID-19. The table came from immunoSEQ multiplex PCR; TCRdb's copy has only in-frame clones and leaves some out. The sample consists of about 98,000 clones, more than 75% of them appearing once. The sample consisted of peripheral blood. The receptors originated from a man older than 75 with acute or convalescent COVID-19.

The gene calls are TRBV9 and TRBJ2-1, with 8 bases aligning to TRBD2. Germline CDR1 is SGDLS and CDR2 is YYNGEE. This CDR3 is built from 18 residues. The V and J ends lost 0 bases and 6 bases, in that order; junction bases with no gene match: 14. The CDR3 bases are TGTGCCAGCAGCGTAGACGGATCGGAGCGGGAGTTTATCAATGAGCAGTTCTTC. This translates into CASSVDGSEREFINEQFF.

This chain connects TRBV6-2 or TRBV6-3 to TRBJ2-4, with 7 bases aligning to TRBD1. Germline V gene lookup returns CDR1 MNHEY and CDR2 SVGEGT. V lost 0 bases to trimming and J lost 8 bases; unmatched junction nucleotides: 10. The CDR3 is 16 amino acids. The CDR3 nucleotides read TGTGCCAGCAGTTACTCGGGGCAGGGGGTGATCGACATTCAGTACTTC. As protein: CASSYSGQGVIDIQYF.

The CDR3 sequence is CATAGVLAGELFF. Here the CDR3 DNA reads TGTGCTACCGCAGGGGTTCTTGCCGGGGAGCTGTTTTTT. The rearrangement uses TRBV12-3 or TRBV12-4 and TRBJ2-2; a weak D match, TRBD1 (6 bases). This CDR3 is 13 amino acids long.

V gene TRBV6-5 combines with J gene TRBJ1-2; no firm D call. Germline V gives CDR1 MNHEY, CDR2 SVGAGI. The V end was cut by 2 bases, the J end by 3 bases, with 10 bases between. The CDR3 extends over 14 amino acids. CDR3 region: CASSYVPTYYGYTF. CDR3 bases: TGTGCCAGCAGTTACGTACCGACTTACTATGGCTACACCTTC.

V usage is TRBV28 and J usage is TRBJ1-6; TRBD1 might be the D (5 bases). This CDR3 has 15 amino acids. The V end was cut by 5 bases, the J end by 6 bases, with 14 bases between. Germline V gene lookup returns CDR1 MDHEN and CDR2 SYDVKM. The DNA of the CDR3 is TGTGCCAGCAGTGATCAGGGTGGGATTAATTCACCCCTCCACTTT. Encoded protein: CASSDQGGINSPLHF. Variable domain in full (rest from reference TRBV28 and TRBJ1-6): DVKVTQSSRYLVKRTGEKVFLECVQDMDHENMFWYRQDPGLGLRLIYFSYDVKMKEKGDIPEGYSVSREKKERFSLILESASTNQTSMYLCASSDQGGINSPLHFGNGTRLTVT.

J is TRBJ2-2 and V is TRBV19, with D possibly being TRBD2 (7 bases). The CDR3 has 15 residues. The ends were cut back, 4 bases at V and 6 bases at J, with 15 bases in the middle. Germline loops: CDR1 LNHDA, CDR2 SQIVND (reference sequence). The CDR3 DNA sequence: TGTGCCAGTAGTAAGAGACGGGGGGCGGCCGGGGAGCTGTTTTTT. Its translation is CASSKRRGAAGELFF.

A single count supports this clone. The CDR3 DNA follows: TGCGCCAGCAGCTACGACAGGGTCAGTAATTCACCCCTCCACTTT. It encodes CASSYDRVSNSPLHF. The chain has TRBV5-1 and TRBJ1-6, with TRBD1 identical over 7 bases. J was trimmed by 6 bases and V by 3 bases; bases with no gene match: 6. In germline, CDR1 is SGHRS, CDR2 YFSETQ. The CDR3 has 15 residues.

This clone has a handful of counts. The chain recombines TRBV28 with TRBJ1-6; TRBD1 matches at 7 bases. The J segment lost 10 bases and the V segment lost 4 bases, leaving 16 bases of the junction unmatched. Germline values: CDR1 MDHEN, CDR2 SYDVKM. The CDR3 runs to 17 residues. CDR3 in DNA: TGTGCCAGCAGTTCGGTCCTTTTAACAGGGGTGAGGTCACCCCTCCACTTT. It specifies CASSSVLLTGVRSPLHF.

The CDR3 coding sequence is TGTGCCAGCAGCCGGACAGGGGGGTACACTGAAGCTTTCTTT. It is translated as CASSRTGGYTEAFF. The chain recombines TRBV27 with TRBJ1-1; 10 nucleotides line up with TRBD1. The CDR3 is 14 amino acids. Germline-derived CDR1 and CDR2 are MNHEY and SMNVEV (reference sequence). The junction had 4 bases not matched to a gene; V was cut back by 6 bases and J by 3 bases.

The chain employs TRBV4-1 and TRBJ2-3; the match to TRBD2 covers 9 bases. Trimming at V came to 2 bases and at J to 2 bases, leaving 14 bases not matched to a gene. The CDR3 covers 19 residues. Per the germline V gene, CDR1 is MGHRA and CDR2 is YSYEKL. The CDR3 DNA reads as TGCGCCAGCAGCCAAATCTGGGACAGTCTAGCGGGATTCACAGATACGCAGTATTTT. Translation: CASSQIWDSLAGFTDTQYF.

This clone came up a few times. The V and J genes are TRBV6-2 or TRBV6-3 and TRBJ1-5, with 7 positions matching TRBD1. The CDR3 is 14 amino acids. The V segment lost 6 bases and the J segment 6 bases; nucleotides outside the gene matches: 8. Germline loops: CDR1 MNHEY, CDR2 SVGEGT. CDR3 in DNA: TGTGCCAGCAGCTCAAACAGGGGAGGTCAGCCCCAGCATTTT. Translating it yields CASSSNRGGQPQHF.

This clone has just a few counts. The V and J genes are TRBV28 and TRBJ1-2; weak D call: TRBD1 (6 bases). Per germline, CDR1 MDHEN and CDR2 SYDVKM. V lost 5 bases and J lost 8, with 18 bases in between. The CDR3 covers 14 residues. The CDR3 DNA is TGTGCCAGCAGTACCGGGGGGGCAGGGCAAGGCTACACCTTC. It is translated as CASSTGGAGQGYTF.

The chain is built from TRBV15 and TRBJ1-4, with no clear D. The ends were cut back, 1 base at V and 2 bases at J, with 8 bases in the middle. The CDR3 totals 15 residues. The germline CDR1 and CDR2 sequences are LNHNV and YYDKDF (reference sequence). The CDR3 DNA is TGTGCCACCAGCAGAGTGGGCATCACTAATGAAAAACTGTTTTTT. Its translation: CATSRVGITNEKLFF.

The chain recombines TRBV27 with TRBJ2-5; 9 positions match TRBD1. V gave up 4 bases and J gave up 4 bases; unmatched junction bases: 4. The CDR3 totals 14 residues. Germline CDR1 MNHEY, CDR2 SMNVEV (reference sequence). CDR3 protein: CASSSGQGSETQYF. The CDR3, as DNA: TGTGCCAGCAGTTCAGGACAGGGGTCAGAGACCCAGTACTTC.

The V gene is TRBV19, the J gene TRBJ1-1, with D unclear. This CDR3 region has 12 residues. V lost 3 bases and J lost 5, with 7 bases in between. CDR1 LNHDA and CDR2 SQIVND come from the germline V gene (reference sequence). The CDR3 is CASSIGWTEAFF. CDR3 DNA: TGTGCCAGTAGTATCGGGTGGACTGAAGCTTTCTTT. The variable domain in full, completed from reference TRBV19 and TRBJ1-1, reads DGGITQSPKYLFRKEGQNVTLSCEQNLNHDAMYWYRQDPGQGLRLIYYSQIVNDFQKGDIAEGYSVSREKKESFPLTVTSAQKNPTAFYLCASSIGWTEAFFGQGTRLTVV.

The chain links TRBV4-3 to TRBJ2-7; the match to TRBD1 covers 9 bases. The germline V gene has CDR1 LGHNA and CDR2 YSLEER. This CDR3 is built from 15 residues. The V segment lost 2 bases and the J segment 6 bases; nucleotides outside the gene matches: 8. The CDR3 nucleotides read TGCGCCAGCAGCCAAACCGGGACAGGGTTGAGCGAGCAGTACTTC. Translated, it gives CASSQTGTGLSEQYF.

This clone came up a few times. The rearrangement links TRBV11-3 to TRBJ2-1; TRBD2 agrees at 9 bases. CDR3 length: 16 amino acids. Germline CDR1 reads SGHNT; CDR2 reads YENEEA. V trimming: 0 bases; J trimming: 5 bases; junction bases outside the gene matches: 5. The CDR3, as DNA: TGTGCCAGCAGCTTAGAGGTTAGCGGGGGAAACAATGAGCAGTTCTTC. Protein product: CASSLEVSGGNNEQFF.

This clone appeared once. The chain has TRBV28 and TRBJ2-5; TRBD2 matches at 7 bases. The CDR3 contains 14 residues. Looked up from germline, CDR1 is MDHEN and CDR2 is SYDVKM. After removal of 6 bases from V and 3 bases from J, the junction contained 7 bases not matched to a gene. The CDR3: CASSPLALKETQYF. The DNA for the CDR3 is TGTGCCAGCAGCCCACTAGCGTTAAAAGAGACCCAGTACTTC.

V and J are TRBV7-2 and TRBJ2-7; 10 bases fit TRBD1. The CDR3 contains 18 residues. CDR1 is SGHTA, CDR2 FQGNSA, per germline. Trimming cost V 2 bases and J 5 bases; bases outside gene matches: 15. The CDR3 sequence: CASSLNHRPGQGSNEQYF. The DNA of the CDR3 is TGTGCCAGCAGCTTAAATCACCGGCCGGGACAGGGGTCCAACGAGCAGTACTTC. The variable domain in full, completed from reference TRBV7-2 and TRBJ2-7, reads GAGVSQSPSNKVTEKGKDVELRCDPISGHTALYWYRQSLGQGLEFLIYFQGNSAPDKSGLPSDRFSAERTGGSVSTLTIQRTQQEDSAVYLCASSLNHRPGQGSNEQYFGPGTRLTVT.

This clone appeared a few times. The J gene is TRBJ2-7, the V gene TRBV19, with 7 bases fitting TRBD1. V lost 7 bases and J lost 7; bases outside the gene matches: 13. The CDR3 is 14 residues long. CDR1 and CDR2 from the germline V gene are LNHDA and SQIVND (reference sequence). This CDR3 reads CASTAGGPNPEQYF. The CDR3, as DNA: TGTGCCAGTACCGCAGGGGGACCGAACCCAGAGCAGTACTTC.

On this clone itself: A junction boundary mismatches the germline segment, possibly from a read error. The V gene is TRBV18, the J gene TRBJ2-7; 8 bases line up with TRBD1. The CDR3 length is 13 residues. The germline CDR1 and CDR2 sequences are KGHSH and LQKENI. The DNA for the CDR3 is TGTGCCAACTCACCACAGGGGGCCTACGAGCAGTACTTC. This sequence encodes CANSPQGAYEQYF.